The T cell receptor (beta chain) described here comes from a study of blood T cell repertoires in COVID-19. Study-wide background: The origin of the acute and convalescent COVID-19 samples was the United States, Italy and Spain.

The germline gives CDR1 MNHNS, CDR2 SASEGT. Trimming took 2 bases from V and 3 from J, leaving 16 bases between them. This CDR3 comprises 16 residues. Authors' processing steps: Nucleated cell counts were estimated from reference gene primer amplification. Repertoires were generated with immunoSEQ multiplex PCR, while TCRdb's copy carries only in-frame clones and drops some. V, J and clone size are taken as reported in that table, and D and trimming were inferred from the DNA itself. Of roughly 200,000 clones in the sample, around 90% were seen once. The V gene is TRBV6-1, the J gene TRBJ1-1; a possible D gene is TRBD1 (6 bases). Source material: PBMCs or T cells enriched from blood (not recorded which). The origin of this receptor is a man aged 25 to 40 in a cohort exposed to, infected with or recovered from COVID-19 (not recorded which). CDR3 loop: CASSEFEGGMDTEAFF. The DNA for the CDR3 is TGTGCCAGCAGTGAATTTGAGGGGGGGATGGACACTGAAGCTTTCTTT.